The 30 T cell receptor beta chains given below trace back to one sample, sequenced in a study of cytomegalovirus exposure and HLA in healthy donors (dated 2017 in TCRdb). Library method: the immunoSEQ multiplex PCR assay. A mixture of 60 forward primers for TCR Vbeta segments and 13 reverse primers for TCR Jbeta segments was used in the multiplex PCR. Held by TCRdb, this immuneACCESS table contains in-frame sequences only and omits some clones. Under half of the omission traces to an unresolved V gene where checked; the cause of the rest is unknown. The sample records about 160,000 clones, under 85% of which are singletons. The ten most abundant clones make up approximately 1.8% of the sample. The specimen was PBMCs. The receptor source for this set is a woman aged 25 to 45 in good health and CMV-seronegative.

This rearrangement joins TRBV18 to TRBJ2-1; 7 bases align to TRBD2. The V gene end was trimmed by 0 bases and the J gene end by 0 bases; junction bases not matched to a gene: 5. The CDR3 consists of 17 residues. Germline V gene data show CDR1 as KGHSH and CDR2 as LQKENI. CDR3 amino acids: CASSPPPGRGSYNEQFF. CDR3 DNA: TGTGCCAGCTCACCACCTCCGGGGAGGGGCTCCTACAATGAGCAGTTCTTC.

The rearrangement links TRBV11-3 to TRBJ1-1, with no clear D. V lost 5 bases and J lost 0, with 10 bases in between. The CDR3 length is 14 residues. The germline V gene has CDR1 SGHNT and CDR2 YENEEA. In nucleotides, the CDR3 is TGTGCCAGCAGCCCTCGAGGAGTGAACACTGAAGCTTTCTTT. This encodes CASSPRGVNTEAFF.

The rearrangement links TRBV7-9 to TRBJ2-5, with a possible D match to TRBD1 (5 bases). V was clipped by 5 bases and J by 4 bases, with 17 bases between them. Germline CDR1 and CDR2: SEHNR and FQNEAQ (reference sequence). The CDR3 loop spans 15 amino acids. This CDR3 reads CASSPLRRVVETQYF. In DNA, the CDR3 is TGTGCCAGCAGCCCCCTACGCAGGGTGGTAGAGACCCAGTACTTC.

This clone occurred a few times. The CDR3 is CASSLQAGYTF. The CDR3 DNA is TGTGCCAGCAGCCTCCAGGCTGGCTACACCTTC. This sequence joins TRBV7-9 and TRBJ1-2, with D hard to call. Deletions cut 5 bases from V and 7 bases from J, with 8 bases between. Germline V gene sequence: CDR1 SEHNR, CDR2 FQNEAQ (reference sequence). The CDR3 sequence is 11 residues long.

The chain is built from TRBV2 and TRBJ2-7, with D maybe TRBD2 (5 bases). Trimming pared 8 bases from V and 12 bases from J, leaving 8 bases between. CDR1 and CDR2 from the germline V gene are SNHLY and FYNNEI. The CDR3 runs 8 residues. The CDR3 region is CASEGWYF. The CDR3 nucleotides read TGTGCCAGCGAGGGTTGGTACTTC.

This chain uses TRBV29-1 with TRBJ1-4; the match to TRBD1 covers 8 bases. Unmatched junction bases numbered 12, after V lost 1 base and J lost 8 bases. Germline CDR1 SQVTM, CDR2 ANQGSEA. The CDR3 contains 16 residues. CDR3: CSVEGTETGEMEKLFF. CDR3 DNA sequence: TGCAGCGTTGAAGGGACCGAGACAGGGGAAATGGAAAAACTGTTTTTT. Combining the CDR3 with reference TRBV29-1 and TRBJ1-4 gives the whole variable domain SAVISQKPSRDICQRGTSLTIQCQVDSQVTMMFWYRQQPGQSLTLIATANQGSEATYESGFVIDKFPISRPNLTFSTLTVSNMSPEDSSIYLCSVEGTETGEMEKLFFGSGTQLSVL.

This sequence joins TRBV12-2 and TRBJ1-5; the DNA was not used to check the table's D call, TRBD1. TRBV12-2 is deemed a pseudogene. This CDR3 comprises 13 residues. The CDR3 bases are TGTGCAAGTCGAGAGGGGGGCAATCAGCCCCAGCATTTT. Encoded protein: CASREGGNQPQHF.

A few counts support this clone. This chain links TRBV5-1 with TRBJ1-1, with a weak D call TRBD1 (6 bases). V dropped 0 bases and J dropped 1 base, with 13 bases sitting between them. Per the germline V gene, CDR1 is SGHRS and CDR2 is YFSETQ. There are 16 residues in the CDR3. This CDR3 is CASSLAGGRRNTEAFF. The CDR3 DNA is TGCGCCAGCAGCTTGGCCGGGGGGCGCAGGAACACTGAAGCTTTCTTT.

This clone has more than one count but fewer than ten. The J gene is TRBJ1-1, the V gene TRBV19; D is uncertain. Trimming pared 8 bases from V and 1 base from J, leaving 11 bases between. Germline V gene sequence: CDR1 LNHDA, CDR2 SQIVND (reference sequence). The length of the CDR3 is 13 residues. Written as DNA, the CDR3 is TGTGCCAGTTGGGAGGCAACGAACACTGAAGCTTTCTTT. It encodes CASWEATNTEAFF.

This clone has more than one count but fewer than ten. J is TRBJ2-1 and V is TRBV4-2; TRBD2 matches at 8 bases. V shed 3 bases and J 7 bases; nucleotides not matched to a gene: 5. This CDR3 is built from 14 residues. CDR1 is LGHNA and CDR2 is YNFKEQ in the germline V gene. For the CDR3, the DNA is TGTGCCAGCAGCCAGGCGGGAGGAGGGAATGAGCAGTTCTTC. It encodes CASSQAGGGNEQFF.

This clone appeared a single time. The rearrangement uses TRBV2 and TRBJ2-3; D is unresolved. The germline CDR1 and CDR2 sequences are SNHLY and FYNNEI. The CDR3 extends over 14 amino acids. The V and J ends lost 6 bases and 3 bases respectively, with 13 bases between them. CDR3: CASRVTATTDTQYF. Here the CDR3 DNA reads TGTGCCAGCAGGGTAACTGCGACTACAGATACGCAGTATTTT. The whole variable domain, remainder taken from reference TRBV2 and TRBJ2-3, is EPEVTQTPSHQVTQMGQEVILRCVPISNHLYFYWYRQILGQKVEFLVSFYNNEISEKSEIFDDQFSVERPDGSNFTLKIRSTKLEDSAMYFCASRVTATTDTQYFGPGTRLTVL.

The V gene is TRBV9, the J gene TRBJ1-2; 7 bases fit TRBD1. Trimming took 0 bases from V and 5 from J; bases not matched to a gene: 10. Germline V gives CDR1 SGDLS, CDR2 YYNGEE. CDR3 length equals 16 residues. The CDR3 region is CASSVDVGTAGYGYTF. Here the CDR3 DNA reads TGTGCCAGCAGCGTAGACGTCGGGACAGCAGGTTATGGCTACACCTTC.

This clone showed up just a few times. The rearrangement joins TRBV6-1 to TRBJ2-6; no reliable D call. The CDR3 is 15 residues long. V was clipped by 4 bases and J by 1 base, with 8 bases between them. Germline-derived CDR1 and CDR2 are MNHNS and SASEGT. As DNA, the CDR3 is TGTGCCAGCAGTGGAGGCCCGTCTGGGGCCAACGTCCTGACTTTC. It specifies CASSGGPSGANVLTF.

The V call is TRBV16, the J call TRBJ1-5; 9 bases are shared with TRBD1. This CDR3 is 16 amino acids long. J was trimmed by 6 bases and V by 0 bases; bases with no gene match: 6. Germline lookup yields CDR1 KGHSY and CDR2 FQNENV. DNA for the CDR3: TGTGCCAGCAGCCAATCCCCGACAGGGGGTATTCAGCCCCAGCATTTT. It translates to CASSQSPTGGIQPQHF.

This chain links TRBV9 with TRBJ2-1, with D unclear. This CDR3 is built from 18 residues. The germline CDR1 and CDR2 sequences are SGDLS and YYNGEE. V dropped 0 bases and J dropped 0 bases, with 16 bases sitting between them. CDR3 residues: CASSVGFSPISSYNEQFF. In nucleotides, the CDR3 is TGTGCCAGCAGCGTAGGGTTTAGCCCAATCTCCTCCTACAATGAGCAGTTCTTC.

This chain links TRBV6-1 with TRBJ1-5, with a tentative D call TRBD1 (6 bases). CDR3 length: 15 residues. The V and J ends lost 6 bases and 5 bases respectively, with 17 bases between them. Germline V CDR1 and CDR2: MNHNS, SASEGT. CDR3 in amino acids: CASSPYQGWHQPQHF. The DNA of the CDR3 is TGTGCCAGCAGCCCTTATCAGGGGTGGCATCAGCCCCAGCATTTT.

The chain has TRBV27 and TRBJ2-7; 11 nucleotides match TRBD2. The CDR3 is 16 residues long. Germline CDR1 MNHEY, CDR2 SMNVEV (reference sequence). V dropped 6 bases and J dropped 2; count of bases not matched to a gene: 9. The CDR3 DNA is TGTGCCAGCAGGGAACGGACTAGCGGGCCACCCTACGAGCAGTACTTC. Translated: CASRERTSGPPYEQYF.

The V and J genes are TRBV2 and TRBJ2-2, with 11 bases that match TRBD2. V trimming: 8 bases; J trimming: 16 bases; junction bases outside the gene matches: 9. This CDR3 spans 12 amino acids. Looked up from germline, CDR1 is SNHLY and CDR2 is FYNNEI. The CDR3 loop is CASAGLAGPQFF. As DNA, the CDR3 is TGTGCCAGCGCTGGACTAGCGGGTCCTCAGTTTTTT.

The DNA of the CDR3 is TGTGCCAGCAGCCCAGGTCAGGGAGGCTATGGCTACACCTTC. As protein: CASSPGQGGYGYTF. The chain joins TRBV7-6 to TRBJ1-2, with a weak D call TRBD1 (5 bases). Germline CDR1 and CDR2: SGHVS and FNYEAQ. The CDR3 has 14 residues. Trimming stripped 5 bases from V and 4 bases from J, with 14 bases between.

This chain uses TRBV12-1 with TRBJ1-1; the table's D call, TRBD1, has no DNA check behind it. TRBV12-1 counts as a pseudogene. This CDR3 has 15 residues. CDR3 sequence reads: CASNLPGVQGTEAFF. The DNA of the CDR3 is TGTGCCAGCAACCTGCCTGGGGTCCAGGGCACTGAAGCTTTCTTT.

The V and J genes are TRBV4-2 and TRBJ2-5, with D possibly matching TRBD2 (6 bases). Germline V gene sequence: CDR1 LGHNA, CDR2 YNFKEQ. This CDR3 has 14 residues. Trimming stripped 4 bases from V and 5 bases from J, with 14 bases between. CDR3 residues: CASSRTGGGETQYF. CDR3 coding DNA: TGTGCCAGCAGCCGAACAGGCGGAGGGGAGACCCAGTACTTC.

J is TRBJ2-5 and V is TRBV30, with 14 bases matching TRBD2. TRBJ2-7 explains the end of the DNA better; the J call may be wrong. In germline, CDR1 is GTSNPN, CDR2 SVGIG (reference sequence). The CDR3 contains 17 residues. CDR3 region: CAWSGWTSGRSTYEQYF. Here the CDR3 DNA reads TGTGCCTGGAGTGGATGGACTAGCGGGAGGAGCACCTACGAGCAGTACTTC.

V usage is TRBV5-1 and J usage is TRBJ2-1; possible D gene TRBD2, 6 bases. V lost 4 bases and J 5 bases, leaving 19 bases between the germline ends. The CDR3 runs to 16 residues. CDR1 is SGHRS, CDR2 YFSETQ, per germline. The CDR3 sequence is CASSPFPGVVNNEQFF. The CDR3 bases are TGCGCCAGCAGCCCGTTTCCGGGAGTAGTAAACAATGAGCAGTTCTTC.

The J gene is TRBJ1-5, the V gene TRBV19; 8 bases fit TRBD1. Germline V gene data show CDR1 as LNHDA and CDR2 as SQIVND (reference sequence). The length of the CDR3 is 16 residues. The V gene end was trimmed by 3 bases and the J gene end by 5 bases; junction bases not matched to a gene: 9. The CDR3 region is CASSMRNAGGHQPQHF. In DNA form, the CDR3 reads TGTGCCAGTAGTATGAGGAACGCAGGGGGCCATCAGCCCCAGCATTTT.

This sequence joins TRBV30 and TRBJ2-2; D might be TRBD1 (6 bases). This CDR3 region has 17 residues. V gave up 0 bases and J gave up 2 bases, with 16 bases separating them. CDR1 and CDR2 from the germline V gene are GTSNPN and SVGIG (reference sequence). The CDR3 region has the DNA TGTGCCTGGAGTGTACGCGGCAGGGGAGTCAACACCGGGGAGCTGTTTTTT. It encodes CAWSVRGRGVNTGELFF.

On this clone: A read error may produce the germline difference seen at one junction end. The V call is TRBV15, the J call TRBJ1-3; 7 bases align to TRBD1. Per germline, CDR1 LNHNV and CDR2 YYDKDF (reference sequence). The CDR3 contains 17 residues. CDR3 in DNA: TGTGCCACCAGCAGAGATGGACAGGTATACTCTGGAAACACCACATATTTT. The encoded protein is CATSRDGQVYSGNTTYF.

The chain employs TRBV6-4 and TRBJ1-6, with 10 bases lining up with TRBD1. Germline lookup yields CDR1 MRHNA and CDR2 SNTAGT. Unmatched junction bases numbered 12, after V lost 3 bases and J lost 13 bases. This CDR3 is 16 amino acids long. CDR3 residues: CASSEDMGQGMFPLHF. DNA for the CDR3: TGTGCCAGCAGTGAGGATATGGGACAGGGGATGTTTCCCCTCCACTTT.

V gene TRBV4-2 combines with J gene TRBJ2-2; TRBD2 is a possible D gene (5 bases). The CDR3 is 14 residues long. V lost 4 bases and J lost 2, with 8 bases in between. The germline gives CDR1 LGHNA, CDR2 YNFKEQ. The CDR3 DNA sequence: TGTGCCAGCAGCCCCACGGGAAACACCGGGGAGCTGTTTTTT. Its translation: CASSPTGNTGELFF.

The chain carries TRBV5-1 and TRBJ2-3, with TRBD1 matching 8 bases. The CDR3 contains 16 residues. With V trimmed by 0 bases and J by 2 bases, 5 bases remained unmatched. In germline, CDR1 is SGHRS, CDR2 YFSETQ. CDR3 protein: CASSLVQGAITDTQYF. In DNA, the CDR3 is TGCGCCAGCAGCTTGGTCCAGGGGGCCATCACAGATACGCAGTATTTT.

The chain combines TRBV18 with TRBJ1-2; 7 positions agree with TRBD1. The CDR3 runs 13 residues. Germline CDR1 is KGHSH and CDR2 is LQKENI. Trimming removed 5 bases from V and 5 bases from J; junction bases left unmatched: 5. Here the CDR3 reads CASSDRVGYGYTF. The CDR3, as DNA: TGTGCCAGCTCAGACAGGGTCGGGTATGGCTACACCTTC.